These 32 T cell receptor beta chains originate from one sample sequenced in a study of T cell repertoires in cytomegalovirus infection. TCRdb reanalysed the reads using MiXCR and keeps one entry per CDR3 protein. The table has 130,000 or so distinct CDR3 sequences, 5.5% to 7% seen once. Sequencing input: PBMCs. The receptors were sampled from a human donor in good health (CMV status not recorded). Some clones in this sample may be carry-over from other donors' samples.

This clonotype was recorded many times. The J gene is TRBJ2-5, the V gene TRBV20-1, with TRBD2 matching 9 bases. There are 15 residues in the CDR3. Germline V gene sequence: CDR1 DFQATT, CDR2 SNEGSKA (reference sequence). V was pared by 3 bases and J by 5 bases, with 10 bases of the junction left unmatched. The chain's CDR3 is CSARIAGTSRETQYF. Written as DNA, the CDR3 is TGCAGTGCTAGGATCGCCGGGACTAGCCGGGAGACCCAGTACTTC.

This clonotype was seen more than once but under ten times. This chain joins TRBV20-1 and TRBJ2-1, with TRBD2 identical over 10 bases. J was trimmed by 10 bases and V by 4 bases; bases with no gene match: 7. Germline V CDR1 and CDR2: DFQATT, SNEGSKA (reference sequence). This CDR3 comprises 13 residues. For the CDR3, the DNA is TGCAGTGCTAAAAGCGGGGGGGGTCGGGAGCAGTTCTTC. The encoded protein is CSAKSGGGREQFF.

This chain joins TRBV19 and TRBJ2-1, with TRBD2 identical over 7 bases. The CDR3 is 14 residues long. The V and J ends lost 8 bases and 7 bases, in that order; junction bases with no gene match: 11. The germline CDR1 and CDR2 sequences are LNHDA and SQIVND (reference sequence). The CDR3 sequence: CASGGGLQGNEQFF. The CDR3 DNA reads TGTGCCAGTGGGGGGGGACTCCAAGGGAATGAGCAGTTCTTC.

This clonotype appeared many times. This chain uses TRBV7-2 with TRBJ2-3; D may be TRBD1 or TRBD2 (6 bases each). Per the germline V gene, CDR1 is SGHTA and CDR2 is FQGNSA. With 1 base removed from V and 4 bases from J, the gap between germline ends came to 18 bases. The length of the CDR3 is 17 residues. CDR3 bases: TGTGCCAGCAGCTTAGGGTCTTGGGGGGCCCTCGCAGATACGCAGTATTTT. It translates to CASSLGSWGALADTQYF.

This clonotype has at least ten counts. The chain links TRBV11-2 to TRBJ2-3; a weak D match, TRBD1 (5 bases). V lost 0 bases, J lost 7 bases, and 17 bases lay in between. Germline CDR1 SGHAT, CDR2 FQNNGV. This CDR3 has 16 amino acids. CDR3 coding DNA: TGTGCCAGCAGCTTAGATCTCGGTTTCAGGGCCAATACGCAGTATTTT. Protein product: CASSLDLGFRANTQYF. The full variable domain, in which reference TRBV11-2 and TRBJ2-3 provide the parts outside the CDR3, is EAGVAQSPRYKIIEKRQSVAFWCNPISGHATLYWYQQILGQGPKLLIQFQNNGVVDDSQLPKDRFSAERLKGVDSTLKIQPAKLEDSAVYLCASSLDLGFRANTQYFGPGTRLTVL.

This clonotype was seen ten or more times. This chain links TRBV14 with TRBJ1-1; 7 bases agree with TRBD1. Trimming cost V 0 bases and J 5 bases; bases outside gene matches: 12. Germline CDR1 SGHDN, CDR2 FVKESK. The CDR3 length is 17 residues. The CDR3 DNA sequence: TGTGCCAGCAGCCAAGACCCGAGACAGGGTACATCTACTGAAGCTTTCTTT. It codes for CASSQDPRQGTSTEAFF.

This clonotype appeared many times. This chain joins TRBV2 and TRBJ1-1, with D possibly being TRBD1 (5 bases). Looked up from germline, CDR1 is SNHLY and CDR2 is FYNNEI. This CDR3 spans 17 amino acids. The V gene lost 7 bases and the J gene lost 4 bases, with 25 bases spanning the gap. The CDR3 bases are TGTGCCAGCAATTCCCCCCGGGACGGTAGGGATGGCACTGAAGCTTTCTTT. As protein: CASNSPRDGRDGTEAFF.

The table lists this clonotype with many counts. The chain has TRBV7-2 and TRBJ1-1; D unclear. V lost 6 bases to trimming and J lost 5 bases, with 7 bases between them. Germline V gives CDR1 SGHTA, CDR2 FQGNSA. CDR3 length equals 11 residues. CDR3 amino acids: CASRRRTEAFF. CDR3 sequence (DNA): TGTGCCAGCAGACGTAGAACTGAAGCTTTCTTT. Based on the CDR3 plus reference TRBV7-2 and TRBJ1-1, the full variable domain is GAGVSQSPSNKVTEKGKDVELRCDPISGHTALYWYRQSLGQGLEFLIYFQGNSAPDKSGLPSDRFSAERTGGSVSTLTIQRTQQEDSAVYLCASRRRTEAFFGQGTRLTVV.

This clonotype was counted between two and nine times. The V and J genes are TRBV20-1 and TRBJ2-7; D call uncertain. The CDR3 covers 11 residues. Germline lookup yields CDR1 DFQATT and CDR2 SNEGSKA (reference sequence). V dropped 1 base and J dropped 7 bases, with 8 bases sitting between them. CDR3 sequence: CSARVSKEQYF. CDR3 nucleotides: TGCAGTGCTAGAGTTTCGAAAGAGCAGTACTTC.

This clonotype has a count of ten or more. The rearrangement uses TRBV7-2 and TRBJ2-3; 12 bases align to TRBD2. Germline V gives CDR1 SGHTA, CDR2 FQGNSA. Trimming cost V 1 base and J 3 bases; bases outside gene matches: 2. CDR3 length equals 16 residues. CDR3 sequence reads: CASSLVGTSGTDTQYF. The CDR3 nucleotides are TGTGCCAGCAGCTTAGTTGGGACTAGCGGGACAGATACGCAGTATTTT. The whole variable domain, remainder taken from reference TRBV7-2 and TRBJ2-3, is GAGVSQSPSNKVTEKGKDVELRCDPISGHTALYWYRQSLGQGLEFLIYFQGNSAPDKSGLPSDRFSAERTGGSVSTLTIQRTQQEDSAVYLCASSLVGTSGTDTQYFGPGTRLTVL.

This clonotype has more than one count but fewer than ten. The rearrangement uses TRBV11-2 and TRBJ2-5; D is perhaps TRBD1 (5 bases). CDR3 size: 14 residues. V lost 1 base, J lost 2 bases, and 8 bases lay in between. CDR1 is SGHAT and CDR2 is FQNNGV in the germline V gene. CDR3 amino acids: CASSLGSGQETQYF. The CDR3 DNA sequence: TGTGCCAGCAGCTTAGGTTCAGGGCAAGAGACCCAGTACTTC.

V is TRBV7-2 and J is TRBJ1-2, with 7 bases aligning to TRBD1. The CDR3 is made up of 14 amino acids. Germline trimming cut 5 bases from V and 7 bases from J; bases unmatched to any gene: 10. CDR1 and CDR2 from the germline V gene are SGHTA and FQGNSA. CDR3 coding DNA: TGTGCCAGCAGCACACGACAGGGTAAAAGTGGCTACACCTTC. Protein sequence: CASSTRQGKSGYTF. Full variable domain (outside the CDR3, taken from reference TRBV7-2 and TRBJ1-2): GAGVSQSPSNKVTEKGKDVELRCDPISGHTALYWYRQSLGQGLEFLIYFQGNSAPDKSGLPSDRFSAERTGGSVSTLTIQRTQQEDSAVYLCASSTRQGKSGYTFGSGTRLTVV.

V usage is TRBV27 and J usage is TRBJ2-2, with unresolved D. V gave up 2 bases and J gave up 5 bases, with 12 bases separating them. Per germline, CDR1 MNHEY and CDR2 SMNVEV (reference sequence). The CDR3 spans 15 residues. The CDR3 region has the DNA TGTGCCAGCAGTTTAGGTCAGCATCCAACCGGGGAGCTGTTTTTT. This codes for CASSLGQHPTGELFF.

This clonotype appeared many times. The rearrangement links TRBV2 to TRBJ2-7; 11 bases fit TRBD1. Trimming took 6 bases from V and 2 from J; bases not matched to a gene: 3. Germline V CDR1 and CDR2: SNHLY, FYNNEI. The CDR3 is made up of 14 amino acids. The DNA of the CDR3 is TGTGCCAGCAGCGGGGGACAGGGGGCCTACGAGCAGTACTTC. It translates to CASSGGQGAYEQYF.

This CDR3 is CASSQVPAANYGYTF. CDR3 DNA: TGCGCCAGCAGCCAAGTTCCGGCCGCTAACTATGGCTACACCTTC. This chain links TRBV4-3 with TRBJ1-2; D is unresolved. Trimming shortened V by 1 base and J by 0 bases, and 9 bases separated the two germline ends. The V gene's germline CDR1 is LGHNA and CDR2 YSLEER. This CDR3 contains 15 residues.

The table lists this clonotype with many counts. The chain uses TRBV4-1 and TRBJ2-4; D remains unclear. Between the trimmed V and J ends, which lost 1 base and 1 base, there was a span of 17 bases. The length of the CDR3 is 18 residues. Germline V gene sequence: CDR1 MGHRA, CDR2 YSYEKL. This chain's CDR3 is CASSQGITDLLAKNIQYF. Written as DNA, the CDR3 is TGCGCCAGCAGCCAAGGGATTACAGATCTCCTTGCCAAAAACATTCAGTACTTC.

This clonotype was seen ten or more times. The DNA of the CDR3 is TGTGCCAGCAGCTTAACGTTTGGGACAGGGTTAGGACAGCCCCAGCATTTT. Encoded protein: CASSLTFGTGLGQPQHF. This rearrangement joins TRBV7-2 to TRBJ1-5; 9 bases align to TRBD1. Germline V gene sequence: CDR1 SGHTA, CDR2 FQGNSA. J lost 7 bases, V lost 2 bases, and 12 bases had no gene match. CDR3 length: 17 amino acids.

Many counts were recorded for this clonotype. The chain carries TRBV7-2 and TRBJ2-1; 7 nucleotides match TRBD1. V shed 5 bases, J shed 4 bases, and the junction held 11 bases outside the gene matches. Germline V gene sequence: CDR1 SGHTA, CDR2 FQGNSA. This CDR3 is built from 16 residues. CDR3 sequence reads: CASSLPRGPGYNEQFF. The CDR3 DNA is TGTGCCAGCAGCCTCCCAAGGGGGCCGGGGTACAATGAGCAGTTCTTC.

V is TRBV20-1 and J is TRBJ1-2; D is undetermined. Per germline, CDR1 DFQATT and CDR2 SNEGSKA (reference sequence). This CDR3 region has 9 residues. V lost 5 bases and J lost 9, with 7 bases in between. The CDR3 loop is CSAPPSYTF. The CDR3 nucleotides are TGCAGTGCTCCACCTAGCTACACCTTC.

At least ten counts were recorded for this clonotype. The CDR3 nucleotides are TGCAGTGCCCAGGCTGGGGGGAAGGCAGATACGCAGTATTTT. This gives the protein CSAQAGGKADTQYF. The gene calls are TRBV20-1 and TRBJ2-3, with a possible D match to TRBD2 (6 bases). Trimming took 6 bases from V and 4 from J, leaving 17 bases between them. CDR1 and CDR2 (germline): DFQATT, SNEGSKA (reference sequence). This CDR3 has 14 residues.

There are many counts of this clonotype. The CDR3 sequence is CASSKGTEETQYF. CDR3 DNA sequence: TGCGCCAGCAGCAAGGGGACTGAAGAGACCCAGTACTTC. The chain carries TRBV5-1 and TRBJ2-5, with a weak D call TRBD2 (6 bases). The length of the CDR3 is 13 residues. V shed 4 bases and J shed 3 bases, with 10 bases lying between them. Germline assignment: CDR1 SGHRS and CDR2 YFSETQ.

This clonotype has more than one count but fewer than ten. The CDR3 nucleotides are TGTGCCACCAGTGATTCCCGTGGGGGGGGCTACGCAGATACGCAGTATTTT. Its translation is CATSDSRGGGYADTQYF. This chain joins TRBV24-1 and TRBJ2-3; maybe TRBD2 (7 bases). The germline CDR1 and CDR2 sequences are KGHDR and SFDVKD. Trimming left V 2 bases short and J 4 bases short, with 18 bases between. There are 17 residues in the CDR3.

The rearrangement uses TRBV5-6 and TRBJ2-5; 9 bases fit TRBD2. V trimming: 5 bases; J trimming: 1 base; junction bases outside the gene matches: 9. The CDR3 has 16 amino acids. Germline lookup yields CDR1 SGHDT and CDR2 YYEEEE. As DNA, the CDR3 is TGTGCCAGCAGATTATCAAGTAGCGGGGGCCAAGAGACCCAGTACTTC. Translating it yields CASRLSSSGGQETQYF.

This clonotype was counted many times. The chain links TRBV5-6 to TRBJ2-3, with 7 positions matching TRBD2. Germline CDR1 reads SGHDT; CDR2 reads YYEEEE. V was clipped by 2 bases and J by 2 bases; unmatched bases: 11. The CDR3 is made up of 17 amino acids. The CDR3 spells CASSFSKRGTTTDTQYF. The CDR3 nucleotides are TGTGCCAGCAGCTTTAGCAAGCGGGGTACGACCACAGATACGCAGTATTTT.

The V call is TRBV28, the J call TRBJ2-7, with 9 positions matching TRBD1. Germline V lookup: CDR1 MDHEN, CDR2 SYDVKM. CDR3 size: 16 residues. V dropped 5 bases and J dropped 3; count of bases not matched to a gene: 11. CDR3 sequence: CASSPDRGIGVYEQYF. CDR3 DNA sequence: TGTGCCAGCAGTCCAGACAGGGGGATTGGGGTCTACGAGCAGTACTTC.

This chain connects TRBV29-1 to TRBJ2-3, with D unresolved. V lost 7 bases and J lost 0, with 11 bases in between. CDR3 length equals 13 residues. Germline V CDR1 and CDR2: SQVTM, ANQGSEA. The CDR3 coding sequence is TGCAGCGCCGATTGGATTAGCACAGATACGCAGTATTTT. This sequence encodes CSADWISTDTQYF.

Here the CDR3 DNA reads TGTGCCAGCAGCGCAGGGGACAGAAACAATGAGCAGTTCTTC. Amino acid sequence: CASSAGDRNNEQFF. This chain connects TRBV9 to TRBJ2-1; TRBD1 matches at 7 bases. CDR1 SGDLS and CDR2 YYNGEE come from the germline V gene. The CDR3 length is 14 residues. With V trimmed by 3 bases and J by 5 bases, 5 bases remained unmatched.

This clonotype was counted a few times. CDR3 amino acids: CASRLDGGYTF. The CDR3, as DNA: TGTGCCAGCAGGCTAGACGGTGGCTACACCTTC. The chain combines TRBV6-2 or TRBV6-3 with TRBJ1-2; no firm D call. The CDR3 contains 11 residues. Deletions cut 6 bases from V and 7 bases from J, with 9 bases between. CDR1 is MNHEY, CDR2 SVGEGT, per germline.

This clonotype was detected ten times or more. The CDR3 spells CASSLATWQSSGNTIYF. CDR3 nucleotide sequence: TGTGCCAGCAGCTTAGCTACATGGCAGAGCTCTGGAAACACCATATATTTT. The V call is TRBV7-6, the J call TRBJ1-3; no clear D gene. This CDR3 is built from 17 residues. V lost 0 bases and J lost 0, with 12 bases in between. Per germline, CDR1 SGHVS and CDR2 FNYEAQ.

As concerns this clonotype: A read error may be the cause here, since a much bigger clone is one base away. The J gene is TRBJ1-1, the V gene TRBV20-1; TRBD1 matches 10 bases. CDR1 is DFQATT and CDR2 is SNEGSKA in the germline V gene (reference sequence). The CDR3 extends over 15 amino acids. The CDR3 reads CCAVTGGFLRTEAFF. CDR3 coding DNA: TGCTGTGCTGTGACAGGGGGCTTTCTACGCACTGAAGCTTTCTTT.

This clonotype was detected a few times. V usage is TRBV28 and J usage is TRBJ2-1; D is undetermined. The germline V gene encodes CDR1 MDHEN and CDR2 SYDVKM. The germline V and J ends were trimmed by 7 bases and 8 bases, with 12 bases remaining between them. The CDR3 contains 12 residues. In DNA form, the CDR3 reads TGTGCCAGCACCACGACGGGCCATGAGCAGTTCTTC. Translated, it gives CASTTTGHEQFF.

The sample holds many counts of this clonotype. This CDR3 reads CASSEASWTGEGEQYF. The CDR3 DNA is TGTGCCAGCAGTGAAGCGTCCTGGACAGGGGAGGGCGAGCAGTACTTC. The V gene is TRBV6-1, the J gene TRBJ2-7; 9 bases agree with TRBD1. V dropped 0 bases and J dropped 6; count of bases not matched to a gene: 9. This CDR3 contains 16 residues. Germline V gene data show CDR1 as MNHNS and CDR2 as SASEGT.